Sequencing of this T cell receptor beta chain was carried out in a study of Graves' ophthalmopathy and Graves' hyperthyroidism. In the study overall: The collection of peripheral blood took place at initial diagnosis, before any treatment. General study findings and limits: The model forecast ophthalmopathy progression, reaching under 71% sensitivity and approximately 79% specificity.

The CDR3 runs 13 residues. V lost 3 bases, J lost 6 bases, and 4 bases stayed unmatched. The germline gives CDR1 KGHSH, CDR2 LQKENI. From RNA, the CDR3 regions of TCR beta chains were amplified and sequenced. Amplification began with first-round RT-PCR using HTBI primers, then second-round multiplex PCR was performed. Each CDR3 protein is one row after TCRdb ran MiXCR on the multiplex PCR reads. The sample holds about 400,000 distinct CDR3 sequences; 15% are singletons and the top ten take about 7%. This clonotype appeared many times. The antigen remains unidentified. Each hyperthyroidism patient was newly diagnosed, with under 2 months' duration, and aged 18 to 65.

The V call is TRBV18, the J call TRBJ1-2, with TRBD1 matching 7 bases. Sequencing input: peripheral blood. This TCR was sampled from a woman under 30 with stable Graves' hyperthyroidism. In nucleotides, the CDR3 is TGTGCCAGCTCACCGGACAGGTTGGATGGCTACACCTTC. It yields the protein CASSPDRLDGYTF.